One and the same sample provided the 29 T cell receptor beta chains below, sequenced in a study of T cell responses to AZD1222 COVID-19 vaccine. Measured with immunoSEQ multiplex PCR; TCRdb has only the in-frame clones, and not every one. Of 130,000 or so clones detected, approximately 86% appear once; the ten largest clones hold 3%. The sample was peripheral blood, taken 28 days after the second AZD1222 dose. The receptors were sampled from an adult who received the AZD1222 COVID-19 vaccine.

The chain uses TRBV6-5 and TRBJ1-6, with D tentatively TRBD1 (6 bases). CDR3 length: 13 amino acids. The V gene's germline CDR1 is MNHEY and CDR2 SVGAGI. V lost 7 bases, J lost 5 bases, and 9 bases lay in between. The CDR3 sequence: CASTTGHNSPLHF. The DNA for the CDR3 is TGTGCCAGCACGACAGGCCATAATTCACCCCTCCACTTT.

CDR3 loop: CASSTGRGFNYGYTF. The CDR3 nucleotides read TGTGCCAGTAGTACAGGACGGGGATTTAACTATGGCTACACCTTC. The chain is built from TRBV19 and TRBJ1-2; D uncertain. The ends were cut back, 4 bases at V and 1 base at J, with 13 bases in the middle. This CDR3 region has 15 residues. Germline values: CDR1 LNHDA, CDR2 SQIVND (reference sequence).

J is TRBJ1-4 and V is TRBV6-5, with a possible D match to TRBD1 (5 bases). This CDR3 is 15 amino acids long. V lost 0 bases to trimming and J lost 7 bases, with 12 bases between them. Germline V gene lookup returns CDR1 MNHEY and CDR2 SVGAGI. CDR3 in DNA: TGTGCCAGCAGTTACTCGGGGGGTGCTAGTGAAAAACTGTTTTTT. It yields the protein CASSYSGGASEKLFF.

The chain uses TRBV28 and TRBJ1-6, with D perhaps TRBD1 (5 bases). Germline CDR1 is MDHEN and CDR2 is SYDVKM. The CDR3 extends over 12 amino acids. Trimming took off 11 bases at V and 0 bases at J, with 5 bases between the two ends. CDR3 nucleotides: TGTGCCGACAGCTCCTATAATTCACCCCTCCACTTT. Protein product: CADSSYNSPLHF.

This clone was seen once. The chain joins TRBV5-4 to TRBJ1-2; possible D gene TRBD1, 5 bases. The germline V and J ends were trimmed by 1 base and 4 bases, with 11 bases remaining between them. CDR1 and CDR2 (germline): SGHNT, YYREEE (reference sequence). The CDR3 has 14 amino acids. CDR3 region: CASSLSGQAYGYTF. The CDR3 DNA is TGTGCCAGCAGCTTGAGCGGACAAGCCTATGGCTACACCTTC.

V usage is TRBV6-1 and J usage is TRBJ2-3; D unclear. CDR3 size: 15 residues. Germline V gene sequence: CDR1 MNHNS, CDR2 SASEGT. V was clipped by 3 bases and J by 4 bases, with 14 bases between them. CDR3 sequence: CASSEGRFSPDTQYF. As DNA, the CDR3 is TGTGCCAGCAGTGAGGGCCGATTCAGTCCAGATACGCAGTATTTT.

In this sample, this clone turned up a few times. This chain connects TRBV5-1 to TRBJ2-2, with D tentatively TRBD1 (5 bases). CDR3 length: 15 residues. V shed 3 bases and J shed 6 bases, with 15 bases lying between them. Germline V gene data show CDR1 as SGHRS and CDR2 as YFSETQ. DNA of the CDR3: TGCGCCAGCAGCTCCACGACAGATCGGGCCGGGGAGCTGTTTTTT. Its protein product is CASSSTTDRAGELFF.

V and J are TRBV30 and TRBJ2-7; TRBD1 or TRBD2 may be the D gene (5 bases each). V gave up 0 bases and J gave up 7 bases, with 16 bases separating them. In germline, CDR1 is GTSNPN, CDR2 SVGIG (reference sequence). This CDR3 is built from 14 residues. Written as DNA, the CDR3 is TGTGCCTGGAGTGTGAATAAGGCGTGGGGGGAGCAGTACTTC. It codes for CAWSVNKAWGEQYF.

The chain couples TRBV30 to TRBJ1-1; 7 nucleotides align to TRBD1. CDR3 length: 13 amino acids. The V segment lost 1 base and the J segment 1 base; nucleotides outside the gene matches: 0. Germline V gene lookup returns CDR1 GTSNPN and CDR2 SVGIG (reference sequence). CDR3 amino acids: CAWSGQGNTEAFF. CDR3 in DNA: TGTGCCTGGAGTGGACAGGGGAACACTGAAGCTTTCTTT. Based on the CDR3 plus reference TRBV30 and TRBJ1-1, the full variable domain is SQTIHQWPATLVQPVGSPLSLECTVEGTSNPNLYWYRQAAGRGLQLLFYSVGIGQISSEVPQNLSASRPQDRQFILSSKKLLLSDSGFYLCAWSGQGNTEAFFGQGTRLTVV.

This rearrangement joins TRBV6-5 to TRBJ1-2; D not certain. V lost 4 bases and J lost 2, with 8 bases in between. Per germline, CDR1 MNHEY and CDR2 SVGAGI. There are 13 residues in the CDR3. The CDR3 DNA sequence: TGTGCCAGCAGTTGGGCTCTCAACTATGGCTACACCTTC. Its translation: CASSWALNYGYTF.

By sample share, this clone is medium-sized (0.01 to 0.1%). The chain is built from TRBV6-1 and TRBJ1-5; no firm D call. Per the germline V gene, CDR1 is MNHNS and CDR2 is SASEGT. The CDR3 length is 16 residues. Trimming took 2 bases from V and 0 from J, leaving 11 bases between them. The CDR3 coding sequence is TGTGCCAGCAGTGAATATGACATCACTAGCAATCAGCCCCAGCATTTT. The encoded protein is CASSEYDITSNQPQHF.

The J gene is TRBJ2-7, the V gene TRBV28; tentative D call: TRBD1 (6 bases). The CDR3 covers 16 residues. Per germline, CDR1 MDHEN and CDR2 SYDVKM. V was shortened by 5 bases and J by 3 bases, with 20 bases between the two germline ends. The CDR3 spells CASSPPGAPLGYEQYF. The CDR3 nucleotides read TGTGCCAGCAGTCCGCCAGGGGCTCCCTTGGGCTACGAGCAGTACTTC.

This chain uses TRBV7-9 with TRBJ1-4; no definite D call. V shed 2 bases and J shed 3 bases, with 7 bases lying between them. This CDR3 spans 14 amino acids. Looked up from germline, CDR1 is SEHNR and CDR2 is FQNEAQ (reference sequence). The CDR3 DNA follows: TGTGCCAGCAGCTTATCTGGGGCTAATGAAAAACTGTTTTTT. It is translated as CASSLSGANEKLFF.

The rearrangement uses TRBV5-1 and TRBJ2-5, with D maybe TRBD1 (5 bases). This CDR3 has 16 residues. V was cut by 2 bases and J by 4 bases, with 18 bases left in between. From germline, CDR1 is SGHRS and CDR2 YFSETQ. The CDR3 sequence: CASSLPTQGQAETQYF. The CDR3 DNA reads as TGCGCCAGCAGCTTACCCACTCAGGGTCAAGCAGAGACCCAGTACTTC.

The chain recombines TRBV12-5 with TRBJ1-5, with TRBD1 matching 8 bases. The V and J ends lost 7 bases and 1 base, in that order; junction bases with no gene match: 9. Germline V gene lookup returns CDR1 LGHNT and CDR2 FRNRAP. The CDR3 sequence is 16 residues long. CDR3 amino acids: CASAQGQGGSNQPQHF. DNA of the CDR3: TGTGCTAGTGCCCAAGGACAGGGTGGGAGCAATCAGCCCCAGCATTTT.

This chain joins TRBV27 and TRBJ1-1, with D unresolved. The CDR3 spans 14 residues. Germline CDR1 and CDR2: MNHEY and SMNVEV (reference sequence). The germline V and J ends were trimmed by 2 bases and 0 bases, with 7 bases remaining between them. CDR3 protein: CASSLAYLNTEAFF. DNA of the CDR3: TGTGCCAGCAGTTTAGCATACCTGAACACTGAAGCTTTCTTT.

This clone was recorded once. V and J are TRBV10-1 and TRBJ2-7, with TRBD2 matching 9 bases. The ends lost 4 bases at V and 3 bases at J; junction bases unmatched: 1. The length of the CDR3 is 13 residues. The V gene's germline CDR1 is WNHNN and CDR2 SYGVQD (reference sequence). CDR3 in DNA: TGCGCCAGCAGTGTTAGCGGGGGCTACGAGCAGTACTTC. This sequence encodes CASSVSGGYEQYF.

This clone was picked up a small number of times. CDR3 nucleotides: TGTGCCAGCAGTGTTGACGGGAGGGCGGCCCAGCATTTT. The encoded protein is CASSVDGRAAQHF. The rearrangement links TRBV2 to TRBJ1-5; D not resolved. Trimming stripped 4 bases from V and 11 bases from J, with 15 bases between. The CDR3 has 13 residues. CDR1 SNHLY and CDR2 FYNNEI come from the germline V gene.

Here the CDR3 reads CASSDMEETEAFF. CDR3 DNA: TGCGCCAGCAGTGATATGGAGGAAACTGAAGCTTTCTTT. The rearrangement joins TRBV10-1 to TRBJ1-1; no clear D gene. Germline V gives CDR1 WNHNN, CDR2 SYGVQD (reference sequence). V lost 3 bases to trimming and J lost 5 bases, with 10 bases between them. The CDR3 is made up of 13 amino acids.

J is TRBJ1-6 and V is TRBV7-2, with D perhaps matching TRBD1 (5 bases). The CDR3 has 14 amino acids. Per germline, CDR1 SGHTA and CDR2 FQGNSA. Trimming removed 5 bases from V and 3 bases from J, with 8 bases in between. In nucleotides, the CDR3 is TGTGCCAGCAGCGTGGACAACTATAATTCACCCCTCCACTTT. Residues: CASSVDNYNSPLHF.

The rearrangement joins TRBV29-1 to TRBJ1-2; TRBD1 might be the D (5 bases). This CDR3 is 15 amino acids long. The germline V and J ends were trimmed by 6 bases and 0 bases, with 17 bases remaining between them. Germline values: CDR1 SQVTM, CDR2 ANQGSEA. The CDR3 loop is CSVAGSLKANYGYTF. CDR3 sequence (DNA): TGCAGCGTCGCAGGGTCCTTAAAAGCTAACTATGGCTACACCTTC.

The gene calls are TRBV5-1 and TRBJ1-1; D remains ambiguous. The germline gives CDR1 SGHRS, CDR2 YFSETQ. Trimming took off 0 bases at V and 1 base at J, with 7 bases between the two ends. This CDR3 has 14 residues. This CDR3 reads CASSLEAANTEAFF. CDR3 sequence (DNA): TGCGCCAGCAGCTTGGAGGCAGCGAACACTGAAGCTTTCTTT. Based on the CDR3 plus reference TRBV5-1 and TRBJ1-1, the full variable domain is KAGVTQTPRYLIKTRGQQVTLSCSPISGHRSVSWYQQTPGQGLQFLFEYFSETQRNKGNFPGRFSGRQFSNSRSEMNVSTLELGDSALYLCASSLEAANTEAFFGQGTRLTVV.

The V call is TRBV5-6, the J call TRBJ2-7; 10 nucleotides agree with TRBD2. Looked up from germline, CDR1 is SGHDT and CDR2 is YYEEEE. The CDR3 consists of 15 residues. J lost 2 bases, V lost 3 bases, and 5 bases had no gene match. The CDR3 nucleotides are TGTGCCAGCAGCTCTCCGACTAGCGGGCCCTACGAGCAGTACTTC. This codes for CASSSPTSGPYEQYF.

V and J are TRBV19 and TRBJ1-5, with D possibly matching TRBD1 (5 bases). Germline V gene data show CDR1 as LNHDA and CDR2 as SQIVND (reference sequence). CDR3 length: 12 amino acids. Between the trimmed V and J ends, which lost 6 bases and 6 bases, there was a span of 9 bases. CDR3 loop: CASRTGVQPQHF. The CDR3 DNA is TGTGCCAGTAGGACGGGGGTTCAGCCCCAGCATTTT.

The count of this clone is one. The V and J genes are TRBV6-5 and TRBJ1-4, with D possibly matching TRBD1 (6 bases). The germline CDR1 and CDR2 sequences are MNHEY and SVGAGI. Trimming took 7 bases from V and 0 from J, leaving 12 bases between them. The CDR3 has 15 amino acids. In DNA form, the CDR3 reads TGTGCCAGCATCAGACAGGCCACAACTAATGAAAAACTGTTTTTT. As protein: CASIRQATTNEKLFF.

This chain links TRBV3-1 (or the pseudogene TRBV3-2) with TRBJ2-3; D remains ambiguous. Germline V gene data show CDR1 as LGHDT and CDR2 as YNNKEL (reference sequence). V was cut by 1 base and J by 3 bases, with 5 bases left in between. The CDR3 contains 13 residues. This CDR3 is CASSQGGTDTQYF. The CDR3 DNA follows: TGTGCCAGCAGCCAAGGGGGAACAGATACGCAGTATTTT.

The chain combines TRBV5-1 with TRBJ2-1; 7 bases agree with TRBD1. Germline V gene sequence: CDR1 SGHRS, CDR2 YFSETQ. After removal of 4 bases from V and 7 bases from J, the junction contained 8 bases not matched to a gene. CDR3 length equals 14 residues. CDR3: CASSPTGYGNEQFF. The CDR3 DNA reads TGCGCCAGCAGCCCGACAGGGTATGGGAATGAGCAGTTCTTC.

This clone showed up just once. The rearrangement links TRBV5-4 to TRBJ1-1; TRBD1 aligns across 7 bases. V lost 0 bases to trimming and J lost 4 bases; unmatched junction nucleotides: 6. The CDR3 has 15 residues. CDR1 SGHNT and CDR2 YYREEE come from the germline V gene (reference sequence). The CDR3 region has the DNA TGTGCCAGCAGCTTGGATGGGCAGGGGGTCACTGAAGCTTTCTTT. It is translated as CASSLDGQGVTEAFF.

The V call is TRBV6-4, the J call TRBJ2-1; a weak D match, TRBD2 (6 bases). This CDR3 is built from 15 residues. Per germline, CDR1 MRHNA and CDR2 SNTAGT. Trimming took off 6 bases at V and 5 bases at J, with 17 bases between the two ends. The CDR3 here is CASSPSFSGDNEQFF. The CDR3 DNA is TGTGCCAGCAGCCCTTCTTTTTCGGGAGACAATGAGCAGTTCTTC.